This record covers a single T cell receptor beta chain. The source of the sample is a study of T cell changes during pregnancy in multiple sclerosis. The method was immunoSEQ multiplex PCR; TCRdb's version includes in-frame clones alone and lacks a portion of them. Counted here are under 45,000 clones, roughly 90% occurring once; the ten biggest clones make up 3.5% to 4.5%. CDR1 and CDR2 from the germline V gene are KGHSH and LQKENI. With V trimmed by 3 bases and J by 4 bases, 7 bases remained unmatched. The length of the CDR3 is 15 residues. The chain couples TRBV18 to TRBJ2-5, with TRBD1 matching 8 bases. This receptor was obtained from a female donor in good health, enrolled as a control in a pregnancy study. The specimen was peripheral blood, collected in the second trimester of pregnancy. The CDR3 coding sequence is TGTGCCAGCTCACCGCAGGGGGCGCAGGGAGAGACCCAGTACTTC. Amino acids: CASSPQGAQGETQYF.